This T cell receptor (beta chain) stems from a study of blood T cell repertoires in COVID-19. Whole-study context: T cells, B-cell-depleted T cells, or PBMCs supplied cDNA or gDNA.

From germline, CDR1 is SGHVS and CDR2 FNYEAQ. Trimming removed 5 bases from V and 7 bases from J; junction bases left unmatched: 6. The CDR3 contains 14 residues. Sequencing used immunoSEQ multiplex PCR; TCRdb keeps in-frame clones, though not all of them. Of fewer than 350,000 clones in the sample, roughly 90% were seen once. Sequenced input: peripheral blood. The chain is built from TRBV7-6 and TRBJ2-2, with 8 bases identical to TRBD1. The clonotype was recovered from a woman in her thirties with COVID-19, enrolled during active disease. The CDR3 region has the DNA TGTGCCAGCAGCCTAGGACAGGGTGGCGGGGAGCTGTTTTTT. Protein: CASSLGQGGGELFF.